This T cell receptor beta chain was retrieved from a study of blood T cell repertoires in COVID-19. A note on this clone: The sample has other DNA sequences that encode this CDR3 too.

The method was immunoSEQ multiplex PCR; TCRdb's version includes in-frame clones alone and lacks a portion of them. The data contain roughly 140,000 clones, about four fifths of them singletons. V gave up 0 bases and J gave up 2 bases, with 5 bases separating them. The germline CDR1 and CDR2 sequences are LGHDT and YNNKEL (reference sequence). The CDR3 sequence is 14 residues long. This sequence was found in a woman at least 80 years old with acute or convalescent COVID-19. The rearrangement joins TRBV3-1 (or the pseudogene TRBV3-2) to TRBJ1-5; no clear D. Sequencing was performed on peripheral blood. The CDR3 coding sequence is TGTGCCAGCAGCCAAGATGGAGGCAATCAGCCCCAGCATTTT. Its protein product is CASSQDGGNQPQHF.